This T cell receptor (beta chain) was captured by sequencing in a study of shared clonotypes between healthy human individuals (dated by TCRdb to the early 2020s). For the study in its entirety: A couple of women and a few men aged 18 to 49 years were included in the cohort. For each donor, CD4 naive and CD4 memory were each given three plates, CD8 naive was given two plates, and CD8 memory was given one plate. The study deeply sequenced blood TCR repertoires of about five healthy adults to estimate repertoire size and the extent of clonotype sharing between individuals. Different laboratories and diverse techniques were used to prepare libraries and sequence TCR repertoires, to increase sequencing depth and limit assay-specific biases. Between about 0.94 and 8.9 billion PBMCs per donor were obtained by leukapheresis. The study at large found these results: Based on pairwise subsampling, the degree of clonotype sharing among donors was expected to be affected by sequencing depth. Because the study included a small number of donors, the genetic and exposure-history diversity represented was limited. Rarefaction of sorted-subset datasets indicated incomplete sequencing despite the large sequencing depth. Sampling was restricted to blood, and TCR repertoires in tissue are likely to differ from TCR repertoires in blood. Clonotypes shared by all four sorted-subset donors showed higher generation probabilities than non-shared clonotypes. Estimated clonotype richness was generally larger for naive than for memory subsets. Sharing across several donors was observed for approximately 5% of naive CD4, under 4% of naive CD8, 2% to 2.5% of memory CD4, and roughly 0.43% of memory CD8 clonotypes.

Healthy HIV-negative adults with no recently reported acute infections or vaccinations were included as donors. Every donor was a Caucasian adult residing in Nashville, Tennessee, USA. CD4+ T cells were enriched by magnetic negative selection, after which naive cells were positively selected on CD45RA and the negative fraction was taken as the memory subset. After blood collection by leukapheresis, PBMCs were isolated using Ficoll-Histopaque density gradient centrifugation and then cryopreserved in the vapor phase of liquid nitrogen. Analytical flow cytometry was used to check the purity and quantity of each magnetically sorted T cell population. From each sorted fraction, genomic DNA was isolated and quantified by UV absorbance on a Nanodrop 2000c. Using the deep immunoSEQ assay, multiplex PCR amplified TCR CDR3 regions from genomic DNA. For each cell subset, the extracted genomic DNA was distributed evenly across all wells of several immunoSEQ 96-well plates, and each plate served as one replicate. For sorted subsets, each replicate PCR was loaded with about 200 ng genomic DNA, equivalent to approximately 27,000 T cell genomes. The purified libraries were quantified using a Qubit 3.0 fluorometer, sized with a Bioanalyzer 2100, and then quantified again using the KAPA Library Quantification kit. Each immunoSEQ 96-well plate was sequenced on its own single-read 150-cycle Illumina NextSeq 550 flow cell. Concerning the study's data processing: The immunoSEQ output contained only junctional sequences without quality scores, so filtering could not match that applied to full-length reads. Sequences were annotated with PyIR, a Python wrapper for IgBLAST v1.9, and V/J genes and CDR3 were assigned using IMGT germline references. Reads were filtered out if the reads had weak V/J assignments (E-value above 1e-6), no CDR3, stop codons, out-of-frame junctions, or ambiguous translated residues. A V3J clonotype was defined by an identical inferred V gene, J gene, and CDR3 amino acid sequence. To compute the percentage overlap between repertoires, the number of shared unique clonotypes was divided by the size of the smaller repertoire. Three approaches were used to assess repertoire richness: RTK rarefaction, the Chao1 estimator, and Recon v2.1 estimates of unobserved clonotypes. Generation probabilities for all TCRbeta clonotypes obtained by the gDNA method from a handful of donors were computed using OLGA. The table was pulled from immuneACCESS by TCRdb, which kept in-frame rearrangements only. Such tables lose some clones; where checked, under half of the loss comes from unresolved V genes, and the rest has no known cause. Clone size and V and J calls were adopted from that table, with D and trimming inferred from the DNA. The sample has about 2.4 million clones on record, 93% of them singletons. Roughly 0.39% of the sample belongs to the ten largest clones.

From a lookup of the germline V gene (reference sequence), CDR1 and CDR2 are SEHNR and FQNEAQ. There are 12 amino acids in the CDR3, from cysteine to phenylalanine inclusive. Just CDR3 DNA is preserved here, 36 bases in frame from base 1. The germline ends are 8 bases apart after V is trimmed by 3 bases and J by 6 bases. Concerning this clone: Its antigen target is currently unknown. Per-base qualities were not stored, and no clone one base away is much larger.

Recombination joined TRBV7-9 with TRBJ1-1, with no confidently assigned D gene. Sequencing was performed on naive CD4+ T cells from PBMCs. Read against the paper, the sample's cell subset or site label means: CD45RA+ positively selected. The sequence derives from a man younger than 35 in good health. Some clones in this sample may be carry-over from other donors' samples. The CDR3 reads CASSFVGAEAFF. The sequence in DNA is TGTGCCAGCAGCTTTGTTGGCGCTGAAGCTTTCTTT.